This T cell receptor (beta chain) was observed in a study of blood T cell repertoires in COVID-19 (dated by TCRdb to the early 2020s). About the study as a whole: Samples from collaborators originated in the United States, Italy and Spain and spanned both the acute and convalescent phases of COVID-19. The prospective study material was composed of cDNA or gDNA derived from T cells, B-cell-depleted T cells, or PBMCs. A de-identified subject ID, COVID-19 status, age in years and sex were almost always included in the sample metadata. HLA class I and class II types, where available, came from metadata supplied by the sample provider rather than from assay-based typing. Samples were obtained from the ongoing ImmuneRACE study (first 160 participants) and from about 1,300 subjects provided by 6 global collaborators. Subjects who had been exposed to COVID-19, were actively infected with it, or had recovered from it provided the deeply sampled blood TCRbeta repertoires that made up the dataset. The repertoires were made available in a free public database intended to serve as a resource for research on the immune response to SARS-CoV-2. Findings and caveats that apply to the study as a whole: The quantity of clinical and demographic metadata differed by source and by participant and was supplied without curation.

As to this clone: Its antigen is unknown. No qualities accompany the bases; no much larger clone lies one base away.

Collaborating institutions collected whole blood in K2EDTA tubes following their own protocols. Collaborator samples were shipped for TCRbeta analysis as frozen whole blood, isolated PBMCs, or DNA extracted from either sample type. At the junction V is shortened by 8 bases and J by 0 bases, with 14 bases in between. CDR1 is given as LGHDT and CDR2 as YNNKEL, both from the germline V gene (reference sequence). Taken from cysteine to phenylalanine, the CDR3 has 15 residues. Kept here is only the CDR3 DNA, which spans 45 bases and is read in frame from base 1. TCRbeta CDR3 regions were amplified from genomic DNA by means of the immunoSEQ Assay, a bias-controlled multiplex PCR. In the source study's methods: The number of nucleated cells in each sample was estimated by amplification of reference gene primers within the assay. Sequence reads were collapsed and filtered to measure the absolute abundance of every unique TCRbeta CDR3 rearrangement. Productive Simpson clonality was computed per sample as the square root of Simpson's diversity index over productive rearrangements. The source is immuneACCESS, and TCRdb retained only in-frame sequences with V and J called. Part of the clones is not carried over; for the studies checked, unresolved V genes explain less than half of this, and the remainder is unexplained. Clonal size and the V and J genes are those of that table, whereas D and trimming came from the DNA. In all, the sample holds approximately 65,000 clones, and roughly 80% of those were seen once. Around a sixth of the sample goes to the ten largest clones.

Sequencing input: peripheral blood. The clonotype was recovered from a man in his 60s with acute or convalescent COVID-19. Recombination linked TRBV3-1 (or the pseudogene TRBV3-2) to TRBJ1-3; 6 matching bases give a weak D call of TRBD1. The DNA reads as follows: TGTGCCAGCGTCCAGGGGTCGAGCTCTGGAAACACCATATATTTT. This encodes CASVQGSSSGNTIYF.